A single sample gave rise to the 16 T cell receptor beta chains below, sequenced in a study of T cell changes during pregnancy in multiple sclerosis. Profiled with immunoSEQ multiplex PCR; TCRdb holds only in-frame clones, not every one. The table includes about 66,000 clones, 91% detected once. The specimen was CD8+ T cells from peripheral blood mononuclear cells, collected before pregnancy. These TCRs come from a female donor with multiple sclerosis, enrolled in a pregnancy study.

The rearrangement uses TRBV2 and TRBJ2-2; D remains ambiguous. V dropped 9 bases and J dropped 3 bases, with 14 bases sitting between them. There are 14 residues in the CDR3. Germline-derived CDR1 and CDR2 are SNHLY and FYNNEI. CDR3 in amino acids: CASTLSPDTGELFF. CDR3 bases: TGTGCCAGTACGCTCAGTCCCGACACCGGGGAGCTGTTTTTT.

The rearrangement joins TRBV10-1 to TRBJ2-1; D is unresolved. The germline CDR1 and CDR2 sequences are WNHNN and SYGVQD (reference sequence). V lost 0 bases to trimming and J lost 7 bases, with 7 bases between them. There are 13 residues in the CDR3. The chain's CDR3 is CASSESYMNEQFF. CDR3 bases: TGCGCCAGCAGTGAGTCGTATATGAATGAGCAGTTCTTC.

The chain has TRBV19 and TRBJ2-1, with TRBD2 matching 16 bases. The CDR3 loop spans 19 amino acids. V dropped 3 bases and J dropped 3; count of bases not matched to a gene: 8. Germline CDR1 LNHDA, CDR2 SQIVND (reference sequence). CDR3 DNA: TGTGCCAGTAGTATGCCGGGACTAGCGGGGGGGCCTTTCTACAATGAGCAGTTCTTC. It yields the protein CASSMPGLAGGPFYNEQFF.

V is TRBV25-1 and J is TRBJ2-2; a weak D match, TRBD1 (5 bases). Between the trimmed V and J ends, which lost 3 bases and 0 bases, there was a span of 11 bases. The germline gives CDR1 MGHDK, CDR2 SYGVNS. The CDR3 is 16 residues long. The CDR3 here is CASSDPGRTNTGELFF. The CDR3 DNA reads TGTGCCAGCAGTGATCCAGGGCGTACGAACACCGGGGAGCTGTTTTTT.

The gene calls are TRBV7-6 and TRBJ2-7, with 9 bases fitting TRBD1. The CDR3 extends over 17 amino acids. V lost 5 bases and J lost 3; bases outside the gene matches: 14. In germline, CDR1 is SGHVS, CDR2 FNYEAQ. CDR3 DNA sequence: TGTGCCAGCAGCGAAGCCCCCGGGACAGGGCGGATCTACGAGCAGTACTTC. This codes for CASSEAPGTGRIYEQYF.

This clone occurred once. V usage is TRBV6-5 and J usage is TRBJ2-5, with 9 bases matching TRBD2. The germline CDR1 and CDR2 sequences are MNHEY and SVGAGI. Trimming removed 6 bases from V and 5 bases from J; junction bases left unmatched: 4. This CDR3 is built from 13 residues. The DNA for the CDR3 is TGTGCCAGCAGCACACTAGCGGGCGAGACCCAGTACTTC. This gives the protein CASSTLAGETQYF.

The CDR3 here is CASTSSTAYEQYF. As DNA, the CDR3 is TGTGCCAGCACCTCGTCAACAGCCTACGAGCAGTACTTC. The rearrangement joins TRBV7-8 to TRBJ2-7; D is undetermined. This CDR3 spans 13 amino acids. Germline V gene data show CDR1 as SGHVS and CDR2 as FQNEAQ. Trimming took 7 bases from V and 2 from J, leaving 12 bases between them.

This chain connects TRBV9 to TRBJ1-1; perhaps TRBD1 as D (5 bases). Trimming cost V 0 bases and J 4 bases, with 10 bases left between them. The CDR3 is 14 residues long. Germline CDR1 SGDLS, CDR2 YYNGEE. The CDR3 DNA is TGTGCCAGCAGCGTAGGGGGGGTAGGCACTGAAGCTTTCTTT. Translation gives CASSVGGVGTEAFF.

V is TRBV2 and J is TRBJ1-1; 7 bases agree with TRBD1. Trimming at V came to 8 bases and at J to 2 bases, leaving 5 bases not matched to a gene. CDR3 length equals 13 residues. Germline CDR1 is SNHLY and CDR2 is FYNNEI. The CDR3 nucleotides read TGTGCCAGCGTAGACAGGGCAAACACTGAAGCTTTCTTT. It specifies CASVDRANTEAFF. Supplemented by reference TRBV2 and TRBJ1-1, the full variable domain reads EPEVTQTPSHQVTQMGQEVILRCVPISNHLYFYWYRQILGQKVEFLVSFYNNEISEKSEIFDDQFSVERPDGSNFTLKIRSTKLEDSAMYFCASVDRANTEAFFGQGTRLTVV.

The chain recombines TRBV5-6 with TRBJ1-2; 11 bases match TRBD1. Per the germline V gene, CDR1 is SGHDT and CDR2 is YYEEEE. This CDR3 contains 17 residues. V lost 2 bases to trimming and J lost 4 bases; unmatched junction nucleotides: 10. The CDR3 here is CASSLPRDRGILYGYTF. Here the CDR3 DNA reads TGTGCCAGCAGCTTACCCCGGGACAGGGGGATACTCTATGGCTACACCTTC.

V gene TRBV30 combines with J gene TRBJ2-3, with 9 bases fitting TRBD2. The germline V gene has CDR1 GTSNPN and CDR2 SVGIG (reference sequence). Trimming cost V 1 base and J 4 bases; bases outside gene matches: 6. This CDR3 is built from 15 residues. The CDR3 is CAWSGAGGVADTQYF. The DNA of the CDR3 is TGTGCCTGGAGTGGCGCGGGGGGGGTAGCAGATACGCAGTATTTT.

This clone was counted a few times. The CDR3 region has the DNA TGTGCCAGTCGGTGGGGGGTTCAGCCCCAGCATTTT. It is translated as CASRWGVQPQHF. This chain connects TRBV19 to TRBJ1-5, with D maybe TRBD1 (5 bases). V was trimmed by 8 bases and J by 6 bases, leaving 11 bases between them. This CDR3 is 12 amino acids long. Germline V gene sequence: CDR1 LNHDA, CDR2 SQIVND (reference sequence).

The chain carries TRBV9 and TRBJ1-1; D is ambiguous. This CDR3 has 13 amino acids. From germline, CDR1 is SGDLS and CDR2 YYNGEE. The germline V and J ends were trimmed by 3 bases and 1 base, with 7 bases remaining between them. In nucleotides, the CDR3 is TGTGCCAGCAGCGATCCAGGGAACACTGAAGCTTTCTTT. This encodes CASSDPGNTEAFF.

The table lists this clone with a count of one. The chain combines TRBV7-9 with TRBJ1-4; D call uncertain. The CDR3 has 15 amino acids. CDR1 SEHNR and CDR2 FQNEAQ come from the germline V gene (reference sequence). V was clipped by 7 bases and J by 0 bases, with 12 bases between them. The CDR3 nucleotides are TGTGCCAGCATCTCCGATCCGGCAACTAATGAAAAACTGTTTTTT. It codes for CASISDPATNEKLFF.

The chain is built from TRBV6-5 and TRBJ2-2, with TRBD2 as a possible D gene (6 bases). The germline V gene encodes CDR1 MNHEY and CDR2 SVGAGI. The CDR3 is made up of 13 amino acids. Trimming took 8 bases from V and 0 from J, leaving 7 bases between them. The CDR3 loop is CASGGTNTGELFF. The CDR3 nucleotides are TGTGCCAGCGGGGGGACGAACACCGGGGAGCTGTTTTTT.

V is TRBV19 and J is TRBJ1-5, with 7 positions matching TRBD1. J gave up 1 base and V 3 bases, and 3 bases lay outside the gene matches. CDR3 length: 15 residues. Germline loops: CDR1 LNHDA, CDR2 SQIVND (reference sequence). DNA for the CDR3: TGTGCCAGTAGTATGGGGACAGCCAGCAATCAGCCCCAGCATTTT. Residues: CASSMGTASNQPQHF.